A selection of T cell receptor beta chains follows, all from one sample in a study of T-cell memory formation after mild COVID-19. One entry per CDR3 protein, called by TCRdb with MiXCR from the 5' RACE reads. The table lists 130,000 to 150,000 distinct CDR3 sequences, 15% to 20% of them singletons. Sequenced input: PBMCs or a T cell subset sorted from them (not recorded which). The receptors here all came from an adult woman who had mild COVID-19 (a few samples of this study predate the infection). Cell type and time point are not known. CDR3s leave out the opening cysteine and the closing phenylalanine or tryptophan.

j_call: TRBJ2-7; v_call: TRBV4-3; cdr3_aa: ASSQALAGVYEQY
j_call: TRBJ1-1; v_call: TRBV7-8; cdr3_aa: ASSPPFWGTNVEAF
j_call: TRBJ2-5; v_call: TRBV19; cdr3_aa: ASSINPPGQGYQETQY
j_call: TRBJ2-3; v_call: TRBV20-1; cdr3_aa: SGLTSGRGADTQY
j_call: TRBJ1-1; v_call: TRBV29-1; cdr3_aa: SASAGETEAF
j_call: TRBJ2-3; v_call: TRBV6-5; cdr3_aa: ASSYSRLAKADTQY
j_call: TRBJ2-1; v_call: TRBV6-2/TRBV6-3; cdr3_aa: ASSFGLAGAGEQF
j_call: TRBJ2-1; v_call: TRBV24-1; cdr3_aa: ATSDPGTGNNEQF
j_call: TRBJ2-2; v_call: TRBV12-3/TRBV12-4; cdr3_aa: ASSFRRSAGELF
j_call: TRBJ2-3; v_call: TRBV6-2/TRBV6-3; cdr3_aa: ASSYISADTQY
j_call: TRBJ2-1; v_call: TRBV27; cdr3_aa: ASSPTSGRASFEQF
j_call: TRBJ1-1; v_call: TRBV3-1; cdr3_aa: ASTRAPEASSF
j_call: TRBJ2-7; v_call: TRBV5-1; cdr3_aa: ASSQEGAYEQY
j_call: TRBJ2-5; v_call: TRBV11-2; cdr3_aa: ASSLVAGVTETQY
j_call: TRBJ1-1; v_call: TRBV6-5; cdr3_aa: ASRYDRGGNTEAF
j_call: TRBJ2-5; v_call: TRBV29-1; cdr3_aa: SVVKGGETQY
j_call: TRBJ2-5; v_call: TRBV3-1; cdr3_aa: ASSQVGQTQY
j_call: TRBJ1-1; v_call: TRBV29-1; cdr3_aa: SVASGQSEAF
j_call: TRBJ2-7; v_call: TRBV7-9; cdr3_aa: ASRTQGSYEQY
j_call: TRBJ2-7; v_call: TRBV6-2/TRBV6-3; cdr3_aa: ASSDSGRRGEQY
j_call: TRBJ2-2; v_call: TRBV24-1; cdr3_aa: ATCGVAGKENTGELF
j_call: TRBJ1-2; v_call: TRBV5-1; cdr3_aa: ASSLKTNYGYT
j_call: TRBJ2-7; v_call: TRBV28; cdr3_aa: ASSIGSHSSYEQY
j_call: TRBJ2-3; v_call: TRBV4-3; cdr3_aa: ASSQDYGRAGDTQY
j_call: TRBJ2-3; v_call: TRBV12-3/TRBV12-4; cdr3_aa: ASSEAGDTQY
j_call: TRBJ1-1; v_call: TRBV18; cdr3_aa: ASSPHNPGQGWTEAF
j_call: TRBJ2-2; v_call: TRBV12-3/TRBV12-4; cdr3_aa: ASSLARGGGELF
j_call: TRBJ1-1; v_call: TRBV29-1; cdr3_aa: SILWLNTEAF
j_call: TRBJ2-1; v_call: TRBV9; cdr3_aa: ASSAGPPTGSPYNEQF
j_call: TRBJ2-7; v_call: TRBV4-1; cdr3_aa: ASSQHLAASYEQY
j_call: TRBJ2-3; v_call: TRBV2; cdr3_aa: ANWGLAGVVDTQY
j_call: TRBJ1-2; v_call: TRBV24-1; cdr3_aa: APGGPDGYT
j_call: TRBJ2-4; v_call: TRBV11-2; cdr3_aa: ASSRSGTLAKNIQY
j_call: TRBJ2-7; v_call: TRBV18; cdr3_aa: ASSPPGQGSYEQY
j_call: TRBJ1-1; v_call: TRBV9; cdr3_aa: ASSVIMNTEAF
j_call: TRBJ2-1; v_call: TRBV27; cdr3_aa: ASSPIAGVAYNEQF
j_call: TRBJ2-2; v_call: TRBV24-1; cdr3_aa: ATSLGTGELF
j_call: TRBJ1-5; v_call: TRBV20-1; cdr3_aa: SAMTEADQPQH
j_call: TRBJ2-3; v_call: TRBV25-1; cdr3_aa: ASSREGVTDTQY
j_call: TRBJ2-1; v_call: TRBV9; cdr3_aa: ASSVTGLAGVGARYNEQF
j_call: TRBJ2-3; v_call: TRBV18; cdr3_aa: ASSPTAAGDTQY
j_call: TRBJ2-3; v_call: TRBV5-5; cdr3_aa: ASSSFDGLEPDTQY
j_call: TRBJ1-1; v_call: TRBV14; cdr3_aa: ASSQDPRGRAGTEAF
j_call: TRBJ2-7; v_call: TRBV7-2; cdr3_aa: ASSLTPGRLGEQY
j_call: TRBJ2-5; v_call: TRBV7-6; cdr3_aa: ASSKGLAGGGQETQY